The clone carrying this T cell receptor beta chain was recorded a few times. Antigen specificity is unknown. This record comes from a study of T cell repertoires in cytomegalovirus infection. Study context: CMV infection and matching HLA type were both indicated by public TCR beta signatures.

From the reads, TCRdb called clonotypes with MiXCR, one entry per CDR3 protein. The repertoire holds 150,000 to 200,000 distinct CDR3 sequences, with approximately 15% as singletons. The CDR3 is 13 amino acids. V lost 8 bases and J lost 4; bases outside the gene matches: 8. The germline V gene encodes CDR1 MNHNS and CDR2 SASEGT. The study's findings and limits: Summed frequency of public TCR beta families distinguished CMV carriers with the relevant HLA.

The V call is TRBV6-1, the J call TRBJ2-7, with TRBD1 matching over 7 bases. The specimen was PBMCs. The receptor comes from a human donor in good health (CMV status not recorded). Some clones in this sample may be carry-over from other donors' samples. This chain's CDR3 is CASRRTGPYEQYF. CDR3 nucleotides: TGTGCCAGCCGCCGGACAGGCCCGTACGAGCAGTACTTC.